This T cell receptor beta chain was sequenced during a study of shared T cell receptors in the human thymus. This table comes from immunoSEQ multiplex PCR, and its TCRdb copy is limited to in-frame clones, with some not included. The sample has 55,000 to 75,000 clones; 90% to 95% are singletons. Germline CDR1 and CDR2: SNHLY and FYNNEI. V dropped 6 bases and J dropped 2; count of bases not matched to a gene: 3. The CDR3 contains 13 residues. The sequence was collected from a human donor. The specimen was thymocytes. The gene calls are TRBV2 and TRBJ2-7; TRBD1 matches at 8 bases. In nucleotides, the CDR3 is TGTGCCAGCAGACCGGACAGGGCCTACGAGCAGTACTTC. This encodes CASRPDRAYEQYF.